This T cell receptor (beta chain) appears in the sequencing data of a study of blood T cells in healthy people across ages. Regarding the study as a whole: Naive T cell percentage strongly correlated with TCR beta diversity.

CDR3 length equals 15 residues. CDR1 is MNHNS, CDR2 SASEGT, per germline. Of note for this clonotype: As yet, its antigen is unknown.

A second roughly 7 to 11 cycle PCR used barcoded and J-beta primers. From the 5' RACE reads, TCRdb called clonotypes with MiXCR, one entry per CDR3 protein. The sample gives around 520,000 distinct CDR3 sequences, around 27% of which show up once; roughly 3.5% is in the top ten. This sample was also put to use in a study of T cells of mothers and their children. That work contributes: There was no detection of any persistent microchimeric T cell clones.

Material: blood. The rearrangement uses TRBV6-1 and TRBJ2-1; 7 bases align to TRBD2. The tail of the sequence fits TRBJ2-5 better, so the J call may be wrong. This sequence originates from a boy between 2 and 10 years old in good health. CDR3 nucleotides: TGTGCCAGCAGTGGGGGACTGGCGGGAGCGGAGACCCAGTACTTC. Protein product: CASSGGLAGAETQYF.